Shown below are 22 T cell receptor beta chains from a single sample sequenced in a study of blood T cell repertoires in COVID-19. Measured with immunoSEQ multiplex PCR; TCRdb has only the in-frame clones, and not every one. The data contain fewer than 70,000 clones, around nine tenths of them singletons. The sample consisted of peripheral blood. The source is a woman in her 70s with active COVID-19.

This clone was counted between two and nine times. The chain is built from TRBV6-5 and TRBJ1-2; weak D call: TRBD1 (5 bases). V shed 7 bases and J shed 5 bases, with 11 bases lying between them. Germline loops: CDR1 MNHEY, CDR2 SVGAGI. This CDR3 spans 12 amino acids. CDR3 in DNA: TGTGCCAGCACCACGGGGGGGTATGGCTACACCTTC. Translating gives CASTTGGYGYTF.

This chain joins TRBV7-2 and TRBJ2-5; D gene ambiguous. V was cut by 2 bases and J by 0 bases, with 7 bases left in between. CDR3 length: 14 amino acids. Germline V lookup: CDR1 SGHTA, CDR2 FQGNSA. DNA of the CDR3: TGTGCCAGCAGCTTAACTCGATACCAAGAGACCCAGTACTTC. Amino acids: CASSLTRYQETQYF.

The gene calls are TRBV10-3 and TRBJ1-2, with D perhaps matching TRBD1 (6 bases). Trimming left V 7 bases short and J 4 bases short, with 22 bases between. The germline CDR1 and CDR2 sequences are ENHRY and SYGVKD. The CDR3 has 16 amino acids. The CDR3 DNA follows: TGTGCCATCACGCGATTTGGGACACTATCCCTCTATGGCTACACCTTC. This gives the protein CAITRFGTLSLYGYTF.

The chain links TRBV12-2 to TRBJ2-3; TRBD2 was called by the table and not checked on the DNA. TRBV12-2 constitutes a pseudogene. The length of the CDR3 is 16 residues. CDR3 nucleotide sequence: TGTGCAAGTCGCTTTAGTGGTCCCCGTAGCACAGATACGCAGTATTTT. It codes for CASRFSGPRSTDTQYF.

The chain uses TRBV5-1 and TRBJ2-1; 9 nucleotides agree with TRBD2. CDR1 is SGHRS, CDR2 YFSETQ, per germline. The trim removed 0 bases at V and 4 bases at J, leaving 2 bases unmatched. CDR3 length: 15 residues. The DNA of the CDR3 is TGCGCCAGCAGCTTGGTTACTAGCGGGTACAATGAGCAGTTCTTC. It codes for CASSLVTSGYNEQFF. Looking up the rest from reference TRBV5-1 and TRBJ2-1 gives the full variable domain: KAGVTQTPRYLIKTRGQQVTLSCSPISGHRSVSWYQQTPGQGLQFLFEYFSETQRNKGNFPGRFSGRQFSNSRSEMNVSTLELGDSALYLCASSLVTSGYNEQFFGPGTRLTVL.

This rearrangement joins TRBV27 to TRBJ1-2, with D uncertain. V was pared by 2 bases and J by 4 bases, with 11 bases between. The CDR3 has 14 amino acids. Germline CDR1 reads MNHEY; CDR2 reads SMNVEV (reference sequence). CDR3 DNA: TGTGCCAGCAGTTTAAGACGGGGAAGCTATGGCTACACCTTC. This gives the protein CASSLRRGSYGYTF.

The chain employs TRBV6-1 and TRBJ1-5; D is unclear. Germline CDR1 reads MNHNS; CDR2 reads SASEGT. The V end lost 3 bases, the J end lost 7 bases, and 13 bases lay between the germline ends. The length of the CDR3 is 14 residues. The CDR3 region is CASSENQRAQPQHF. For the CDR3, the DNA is TGTGCCAGCAGTGAGAACCAAAGAGCACAGCCCCAGCATTTT.

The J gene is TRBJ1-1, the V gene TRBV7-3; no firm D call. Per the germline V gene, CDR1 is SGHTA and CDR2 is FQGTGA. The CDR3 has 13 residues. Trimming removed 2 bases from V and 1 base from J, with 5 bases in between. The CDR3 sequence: CASSLQQNTEAFF. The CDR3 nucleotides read TGTGCCAGCAGCTTACAACAGAACACTGAAGCTTTCTTT.

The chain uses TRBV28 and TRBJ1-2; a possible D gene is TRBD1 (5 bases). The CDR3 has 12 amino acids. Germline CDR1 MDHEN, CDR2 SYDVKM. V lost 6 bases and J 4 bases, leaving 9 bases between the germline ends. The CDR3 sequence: CASSNQGYGYTF. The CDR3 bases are TGTGCCAGCAGCAACCAGGGCTATGGCTACACCTTC.

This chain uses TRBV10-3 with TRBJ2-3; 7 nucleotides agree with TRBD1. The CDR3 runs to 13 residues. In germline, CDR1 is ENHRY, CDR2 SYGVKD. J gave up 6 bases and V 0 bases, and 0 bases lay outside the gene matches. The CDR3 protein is CAISESTGDTQYF. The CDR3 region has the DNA TGTGCCATCAGTGAGTCGACAGGGGATACGCAGTATTTT.

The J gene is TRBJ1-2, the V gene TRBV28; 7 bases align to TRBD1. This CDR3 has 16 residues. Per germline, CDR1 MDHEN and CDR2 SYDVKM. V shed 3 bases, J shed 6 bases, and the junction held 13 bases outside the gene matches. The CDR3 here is CASSFKDRQRGDGYTF. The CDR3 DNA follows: TGTGCCAGCAGTTTCAAGGACAGGCAGAGGGGGGATGGCTACACCTTC.

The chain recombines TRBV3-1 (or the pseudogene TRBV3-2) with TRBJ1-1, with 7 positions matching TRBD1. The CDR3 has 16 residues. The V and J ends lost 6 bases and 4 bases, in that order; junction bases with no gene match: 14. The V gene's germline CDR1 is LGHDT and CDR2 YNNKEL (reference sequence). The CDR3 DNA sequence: TGTGCCAGCAGTCTCGGCGGCAGGGGGAGGAGCACTGAAGCTTTCTTT. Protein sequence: CASSLGGRGRSTEAFF.

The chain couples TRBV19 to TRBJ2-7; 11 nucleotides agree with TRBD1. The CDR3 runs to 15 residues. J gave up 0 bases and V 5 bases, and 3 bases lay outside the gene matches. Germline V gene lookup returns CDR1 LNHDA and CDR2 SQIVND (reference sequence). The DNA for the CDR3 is TGTGCCAGTAGTTGGGGGACAGGGGGCTCCTACGAGCAGTACTTC. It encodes CASSWGTGGSYEQYF.

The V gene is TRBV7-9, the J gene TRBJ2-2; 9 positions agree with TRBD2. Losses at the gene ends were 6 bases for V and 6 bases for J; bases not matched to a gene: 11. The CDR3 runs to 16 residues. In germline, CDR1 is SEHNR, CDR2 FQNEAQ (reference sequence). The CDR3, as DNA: TGTGCCAGCAGGACCTTAGCGGGAGAAGTTTCCGGGGAGCTGTTTTTT. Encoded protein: CASRTLAGEVSGELFF.

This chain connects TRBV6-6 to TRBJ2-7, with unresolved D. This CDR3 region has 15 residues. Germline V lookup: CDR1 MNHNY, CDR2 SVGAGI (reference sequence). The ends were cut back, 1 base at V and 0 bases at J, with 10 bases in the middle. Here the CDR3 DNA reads TGTGCCAGCAGTTACTTTCGTGACAACTCCTACGAGCAGTACTTC. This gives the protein CASSYFRDNSYEQYF.

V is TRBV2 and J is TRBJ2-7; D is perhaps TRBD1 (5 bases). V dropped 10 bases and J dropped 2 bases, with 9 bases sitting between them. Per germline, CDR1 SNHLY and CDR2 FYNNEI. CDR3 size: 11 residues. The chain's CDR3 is CATTGPYEQYF. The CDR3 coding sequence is TGTGCCACCACAGGACCCTACGAGCAGTACTTC.

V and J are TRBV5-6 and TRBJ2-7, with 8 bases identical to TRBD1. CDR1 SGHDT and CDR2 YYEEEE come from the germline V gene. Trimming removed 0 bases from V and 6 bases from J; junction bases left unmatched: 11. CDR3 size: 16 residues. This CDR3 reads CASSLDGRGHWGEQYF. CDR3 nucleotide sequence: TGTGCCAGCAGCTTGGACGGCAGGGGGCATTGGGGCGAGCAGTACTTC.

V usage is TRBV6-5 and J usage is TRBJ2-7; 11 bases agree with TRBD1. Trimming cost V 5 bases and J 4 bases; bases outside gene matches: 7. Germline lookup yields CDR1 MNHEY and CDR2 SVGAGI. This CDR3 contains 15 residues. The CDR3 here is CASSPSDRGRYEQYF. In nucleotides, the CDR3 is TGTGCCAGCAGTCCTTCGGACAGGGGGCGGTACGAGCAGTACTTC.

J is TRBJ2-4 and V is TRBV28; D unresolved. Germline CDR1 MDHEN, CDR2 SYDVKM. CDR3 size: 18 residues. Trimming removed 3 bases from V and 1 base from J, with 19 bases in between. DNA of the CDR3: TGTGCCAGCAGTTTCTCTGTACCCATTACTGCGGCCAAAAACATTCAGTACTTC. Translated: CASSFSVPITAAKNIQYF.

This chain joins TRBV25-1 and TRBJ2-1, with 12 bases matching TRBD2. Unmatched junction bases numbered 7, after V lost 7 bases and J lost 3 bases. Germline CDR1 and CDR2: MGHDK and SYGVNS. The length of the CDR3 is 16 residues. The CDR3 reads CASTRTSGNIYNEQFF. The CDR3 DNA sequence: TGTGCCAGCACCCGGACTAGCGGGAACATCTACAATGAGCAGTTCTTC.

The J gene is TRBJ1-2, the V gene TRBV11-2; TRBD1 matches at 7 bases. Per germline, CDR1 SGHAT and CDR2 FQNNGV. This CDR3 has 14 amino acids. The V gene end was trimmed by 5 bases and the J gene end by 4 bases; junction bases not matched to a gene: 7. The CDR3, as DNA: TGTGCCAGCAGCCTAGGAGGGACAGTCTATGGCTACACCTTC. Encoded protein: CASSLGGTVYGYTF. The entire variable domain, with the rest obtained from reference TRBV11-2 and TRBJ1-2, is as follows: EAGVAQSPRYKIIEKRQSVAFWCNPISGHATLYWYQQILGQGPKLLIQFQNNGVVDDSQLPKDRFSAERLKGVDSTLKIQPAKLEDSAVYLCASSLGGTVYGYTFGSGTRLTVV.

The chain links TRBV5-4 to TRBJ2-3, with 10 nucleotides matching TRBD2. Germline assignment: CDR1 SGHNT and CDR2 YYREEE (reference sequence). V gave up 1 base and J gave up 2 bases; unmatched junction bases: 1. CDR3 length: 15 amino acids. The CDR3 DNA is TGTGCCAGCAGCTTGACTAGCGGGGCCACAGATACGCAGTATTTT. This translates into CASSLTSGATDTQYF.